This TCR beta chain was retrieved from a study of T cells in Graves' hyperthyroidism and ophthalmopathy. Ophthalmopathy patients had moderate-to-severe active disease, CAS ≥3, NOSPECS ≥4, and disease duration under 3 months. The authors took PBMCs from roughly 9.5 ml fresh peripheral blood. Trimming pared 6 bases from V and 4 bases from J, leaving 12 bases between. Germline-derived CDR1 and CDR2 are DFQATT and SNEGSKA (reference sequence). This CDR3 contains 13 residues. This clonotype has at least ten counts. RNA transcripts served as the template for amplifying TCR beta CDR3 regions. A set of HTBI primers served as the primers for a first-round RT-PCR of the TCR CDR3. TCRdb reprocessed the multiplex PCR reads with MiXCR, giving one entry per CDR3 protein. The sample has about 270,000 distinct CDR3 sequences, around 22% seen once.

This clonotype was sampled from a man aged 25 to 40 with Graves' ophthalmopathy. The V call is TRBV20-1, the J call TRBJ2-2; D perhaps matches TRBD2 (5 bases). What was sequenced was blood. CDR3 protein: CSAPREATGELFF. In DNA form, the CDR3 reads TGCAGTGCGCCCCGGGAAGCCACCGGGGAGCTGTTTTTT.